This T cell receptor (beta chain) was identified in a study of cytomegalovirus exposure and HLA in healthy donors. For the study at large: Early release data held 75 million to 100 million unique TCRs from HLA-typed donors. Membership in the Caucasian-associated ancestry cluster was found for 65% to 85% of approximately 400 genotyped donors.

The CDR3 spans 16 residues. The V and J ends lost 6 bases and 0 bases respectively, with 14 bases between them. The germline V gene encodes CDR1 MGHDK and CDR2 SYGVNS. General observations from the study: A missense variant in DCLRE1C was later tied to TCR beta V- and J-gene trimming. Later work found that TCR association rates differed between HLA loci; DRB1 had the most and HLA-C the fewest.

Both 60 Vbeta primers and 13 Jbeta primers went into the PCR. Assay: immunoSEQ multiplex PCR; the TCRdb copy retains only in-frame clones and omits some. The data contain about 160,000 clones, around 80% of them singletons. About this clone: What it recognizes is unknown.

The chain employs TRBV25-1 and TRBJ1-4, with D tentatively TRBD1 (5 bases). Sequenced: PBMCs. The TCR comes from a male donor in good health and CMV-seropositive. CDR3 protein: CASSYSRQTTNEKLFF. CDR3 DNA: TGTGCCAGCAGCTACTCTAGACAGACAACTAATGAAAAACTGTTTTTT.